These 21 T cell receptor beta chains came from one sample sequenced in a study of early T cells in non-severe SARS-CoV-2 infection (dated by TCRdb to the early 2020s). The library was generated by 5' RACE. TCRdb names NextSeq 500 as the instrument used. TCRdb took the public reads, trimmed them with fastp at Q25, ran MiXCR for clone calling and kept in-frame beta chains. Identical CDR3 protein sequences are pooled into one entry, listed with their most common genes and DNA. The sample table records more than 95,000 distinct CDR3 sequences; 9.5% to 12% of these occur just once. Roughly 4.5% of the sample goes to the ten largest clones. Material: whole blood, obtained at baseline. These TCRs come from an adult who was a healthcare worker with PCR-confirmed SARS-CoV-2 infection or an uninfected control (not recorded which).

In this sample, this clonotype turned up a few times. The rearrangement uses TRBV30 and TRBJ2-7, with 8 bases that match TRBD2. CDR3 length equals 15 residues. V gave up 3 bases and J gave up 4 bases; unmatched junction bases: 11. Germline V lookup: CDR1 GTSNPN, CDR2 SVGIG (reference sequence). CDR3 sequence (DNA): TGTGCCTGGAGGGGGATAGCGGGAACCATTTACGAGCAGTACTTC. Encoded protein: CAWRGIAGTIYEQYF.

Remarks on this clonotype: This may stem from a read error, because a much larger clone lies one nucleotide away. The rearrangement uses TRBV28 and TRBJ2-5, with 7 bases identical to TRBD2. Germline V lookup: CDR1 MDHEN, CDR2 SYDVKM. The V gene end was trimmed by 6 bases and the J gene end by 4 bases; junction bases not matched to a gene: 11. The CDR3 loop spans 15 amino acids. CDR3 amino acids: CASSVYSSGRETQYF. CDR3 DNA sequence: TGTGCCAGCAGCGTATACTCTAGCGGCCGAGAGACCCAGTACTTC.

The CDR3 here is CASRLTGATEAFF. CDR3 in DNA: TGTGCCAGCAGGCTAACAGGGGCCACTGAAGCTTTCTTT. The chain is built from TRBV6-1 and TRBJ1-1; 7 bases match TRBD1. CDR1 and CDR2 from the germline V gene are MNHNS and SASEGT. V was pared by 6 bases and J by 4 bases, with 5 bases of the junction left unmatched. CDR3 length: 13 amino acids.

The chain carries TRBV7-2 and TRBJ2-1, with D tentatively TRBD2 (6 bases). Trimming took 3 bases from V and 3 from J, leaving 12 bases between them. The CDR3 has 15 amino acids. Germline values: CDR1 SGHTA, CDR2 FQGNSA. CDR3 region: CASSFSGYDYNEQFF. Here the CDR3 DNA reads TGTGCCAGCAGCTTTAGCGGATACGACTACAATGAGCAGTTCTTC.

This clonotype has at least ten counts. The V call is TRBV7-8, the J call TRBJ1-5; D unclear. The CDR3 sequence is 13 residues long. The ends were cut back, 5 bases at V and 4 bases at J, with 9 bases in the middle. CDR1 is SGHVS, CDR2 FQNEAQ, per germline. CDR3 nucleotides: TGTGCCAGCAGCCCTATAGGTAATCAGCCCCAGCATTTT. It is translated as CASSPIGNQPQHF. Full variable domain (remainder filled in from reference TRBV7-8 and TRBJ1-5): GAGVSQSPRYKVAKRGQDVALRCDPISGHVSLFWYQQALGQGPEFLTYFQNEAQLDKSGLPSDRFFAERPEGSVSTLKIQRTQQEDSAVYLCASSPIGNQPQHFGDGTRLSIL.

This clonotype appeared many times. This chain joins TRBV9 and TRBJ1-1; no firm D call. V lost 4 bases, J lost 2 bases, and 18 bases lay in between. There are 16 residues in the CDR3. CDR1 SGDLS and CDR2 YYNGEE come from the germline V gene. Here the CDR3 reads CASSLWEGKVNTEAFF. For the CDR3, the DNA is TGTGCCAGCAGCCTGTGGGAGGGCAAGGTAAACACTGAAGCTTTCTTT.

This clonotype has just a few counts. The chain uses TRBV4-2 and TRBJ2-2; tentatively, D is TRBD1 (5 bases). Germline CDR1 and CDR2: LGHNA and YNFKEQ. The CDR3 length is 14 residues. The ends were cut back, 7 bases at V and 3 bases at J, with 12 bases in the middle. CDR3 protein: CASKPQADTGELFF. CDR3 bases: TGTGCCAGCAAACCACAGGCCGACACCGGGGAGCTGTTTTTT.

The table lists this clonotype with a few counts. The chain couples TRBV9 to TRBJ1-3; D is unresolved. There are 15 residues in the CDR3. Germline values: CDR1 SGDLS, CDR2 YYNGEE. V dropped 3 bases and J dropped 4 bases, with 14 bases sitting between them. The chain's CDR3 is CASSGWTFLGNTIYF. CDR3 sequence (DNA): TGTGCCAGCAGCGGCTGGACCTTCCTGGGAAACACCATATATTTT.

There are a few counts of this clonotype. The DNA for the CDR3 is TGTGCCAGCAGCTCACAGCCGGGGTCTGCTGGGGCCAACGTCCTGACTTTC. This codes for CASSSQPGSAGANVLTF. The genes are TRBV7-9 and TRBJ2-6, with a possible D match to TRBD2 (5 bases). The CDR3 has 17 residues. V was clipped by 4 bases and J by 2 bases, with 15 bases between them. The germline V gene has CDR1 SEHNR and CDR2 FQNEAQ (reference sequence).

There are a few counts of this clonotype. This sequence joins TRBV19 and TRBJ1-1; D not resolved. Germline CDR1 is LNHDA and CDR2 is SQIVND (reference sequence). Trimming took off 5 bases at V and 0 bases at J, with 10 bases between the two ends. This CDR3 spans 14 amino acids. The CDR3: CASSPWILNTEAFF. As DNA, the CDR3 is TGTGCCAGTAGTCCTTGGATCCTGAACACTGAAGCTTTCTTT.

J is TRBJ1-4 and V is TRBV5-6; no clear D gene. This CDR3 is 14 amino acids long. V dropped 1 base and J dropped 5 bases, with 9 bases sitting between them. Germline lookup yields CDR1 SGHDT and CDR2 YYEEEE. CDR3 residues: CASSLKGLNEKLFF. The CDR3 region has the DNA TGTGCCAGCAGCTTGAAGGGATTAAATGAAAAACTGTTTTTT.

The sample holds many counts of this clonotype. The chain combines TRBV19 with TRBJ2-1; D call uncertain. The CDR3 runs to 12 residues. Germline V gene data show CDR1 as LNHDA and CDR2 as SQIVND (reference sequence). Deletions cut 5 bases from V and 7 bases from J, with 9 bases between. DNA for the CDR3: TGTGCCAGTAGTCAGATAGAAAATGAGCAGTTCTTC. Residues: CASSQIENEQFF.

This chain's CDR3 is CAINGQGQETQYF. DNA for the CDR3: TGTGCCATCAACGGACAGGGTCAAGAGACCCAGTACTTC. The V gene is TRBV10-3, the J gene TRBJ2-5; 8 bases fit TRBD1. Germline CDR1 is ENHRY and CDR2 is SYGVKD. V trimming: 7 bases; J trimming: 2 bases; junction bases outside the gene matches: 3. The CDR3 has 13 residues.

V is TRBV5-1 and J is TRBJ2-1; a weak D match, TRBD2 (5 bases). Trimming removed 6 bases at V and 5 bases at J, with 12 bases between. The CDR3 runs to 13 residues. From germline, CDR1 is SGHRS and CDR2 YFSETQ. CDR3 in DNA: TGCGCCAGCACGGGGAACCTTAACAATGAGCAGTTCTTC. Its translation is CASTGNLNNEQFF.

This clonotype was observed at least ten times. V is TRBV7-2 and J is TRBJ1-5; unclear D gene. The CDR3 spans 13 residues. The ends were cut back, 2 bases at V and 1 base at J, with 3 bases in the middle. The V gene's germline CDR1 is SGHTA and CDR2 FQGNSA. Written as DNA, the CDR3 is TGTGCCAGCAGCTTAATGAGCAATCAGCCCCAGCATTTT. Protein sequence: CASSLMSNQPQHF.

The chain combines TRBV20-1 with TRBJ2-3; 13 bases map to TRBD2. The CDR3 has 16 residues. The germline V gene has CDR1 DFQATT and CDR2 SNEGSKA (reference sequence). V shed 5 bases and J 2 bases; nucleotides not matched to a gene: 7. This CDR3 is CSAYSGLAGNTDTQYF. Written as DNA, the CDR3 is TGCAGTGCTTACTCGGGACTAGCGGGAAACACAGATACGCAGTATTTT.

This clonotype was observed a few times. This sequence joins TRBV6-2 or TRBV6-3 and TRBJ1-1; no reliable D call. CDR3 length: 14 amino acids. Germline V CDR1 and CDR2: MNHEY, SVGEGT. The V end lost 0 bases, the J end lost 5 bases, and 10 bases lay between the germline ends. The CDR3 DNA follows: TGTGCCAGCAGTTACTCTTGGGGAGGAACTGAAGCTTTCTTT. As protein: CASSYSWGGTEAFF.

The J gene is TRBJ1-1, the V gene TRBV7-8, with TRBD1 as a possible D gene (6 bases). This CDR3 is built from 14 residues. Trimming took 4 bases from V and 5 from J, leaving 14 bases between them. Germline-derived CDR1 and CDR2 are SGHVS and FQNEAQ. The CDR3 DNA reads as TGTGCCAGCAGCTCGGACAGTCCGAGAACTGAAGCTTTCTTT. Residues: CASSSDSPRTEAFF.

This clonotype was detected a few times. The chain joins TRBV10-3 to TRBJ2-7, with D maybe TRBD1 (6 bases). The CDR3 has 15 amino acids. CDR1 ENHRY and CDR2 SYGVKD come from the germline V gene. Deletions cut 2 bases from V and 1 base from J, with 12 bases between. CDR3 DNA: TGTGCCATCAGTGAGGTGAAGGGGGATTCCTACGAGCAGTACTTC. Translated: CAISEVKGDSYEQYF.

V is TRBV6-2 or TRBV6-3 and J is TRBJ2-3; the D gene is possibly TRBD2 (5 bases). In germline, CDR1 is MNHEY, CDR2 SVGEGT. The CDR3 extends over 14 amino acids. The V and J ends lost 3 bases and 6 bases respectively, with 13 bases between them. The CDR3 DNA sequence: TGTGCCAGCAGTTATCCGGATAGCGCCGATACGCAGTATTTT. Amino acids: CASSYPDSADTQYF.

This clonotype has at least ten counts. The chain has TRBV3-1 and TRBJ2-3; TRBD2 matches 11 bases. After removal of 5 bases from V and 2 bases from J, the junction contained 6 bases not matched to a gene. Germline loops: CDR1 LGHDT, CDR2 YNNKEL (reference sequence). The length of the CDR3 is 16 residues. The CDR3 DNA reads as TGTGCCAGCAGCATAACTAGCGGGGGATCCACAGATACGCAGTATTTT. It translates to CASSITSGGSTDTQYF.